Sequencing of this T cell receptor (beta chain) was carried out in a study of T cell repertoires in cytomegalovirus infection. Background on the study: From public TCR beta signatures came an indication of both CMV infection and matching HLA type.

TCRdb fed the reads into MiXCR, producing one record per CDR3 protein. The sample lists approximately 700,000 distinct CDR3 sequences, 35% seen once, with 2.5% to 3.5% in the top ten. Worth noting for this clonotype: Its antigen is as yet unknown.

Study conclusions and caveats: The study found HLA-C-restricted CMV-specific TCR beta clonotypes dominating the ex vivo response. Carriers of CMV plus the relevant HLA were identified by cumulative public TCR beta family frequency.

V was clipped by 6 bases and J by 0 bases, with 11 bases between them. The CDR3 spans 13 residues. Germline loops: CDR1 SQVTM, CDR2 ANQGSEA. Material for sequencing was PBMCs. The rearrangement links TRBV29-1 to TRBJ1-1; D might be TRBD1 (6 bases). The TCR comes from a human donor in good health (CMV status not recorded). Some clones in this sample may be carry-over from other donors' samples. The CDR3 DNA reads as TGCAGCGTAGATGACAGGCTGAACACTGAAGCTTTCTTT. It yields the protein CSVDDRLNTEAFF.